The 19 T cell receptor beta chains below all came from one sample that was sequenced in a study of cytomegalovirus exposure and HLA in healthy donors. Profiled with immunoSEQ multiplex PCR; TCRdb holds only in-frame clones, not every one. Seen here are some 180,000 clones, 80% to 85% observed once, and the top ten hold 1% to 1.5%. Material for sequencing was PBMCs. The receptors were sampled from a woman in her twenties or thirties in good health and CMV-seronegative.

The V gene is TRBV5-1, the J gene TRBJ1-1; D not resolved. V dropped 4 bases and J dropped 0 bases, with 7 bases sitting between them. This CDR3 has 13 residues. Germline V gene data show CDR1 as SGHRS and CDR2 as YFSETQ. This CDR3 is CASSANMNTEAFF. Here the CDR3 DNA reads TGCGCCAGCAGCGCAAACATGAACACTGAAGCTTTCTTT.

CDR3 sequence (DNA): TGTGCCTGGATTTCGAGACAGGGCATCAATGAGCAGTTCTTC. Translating it yields CAWISRQGINEQFF. The J gene is TRBJ2-1, the V gene TRBV30, with 7 positions matching TRBD1. CDR3 length: 14 residues. Trimming cost V 4 bases and J 6 bases; bases outside gene matches: 9. Germline-derived CDR1 and CDR2 are GTSNPN and SVGIG (reference sequence).

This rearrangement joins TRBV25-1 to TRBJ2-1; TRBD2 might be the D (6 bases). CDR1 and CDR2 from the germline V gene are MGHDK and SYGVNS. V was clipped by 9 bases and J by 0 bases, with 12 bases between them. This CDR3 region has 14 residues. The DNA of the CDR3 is TGTGCCAGTTCGTTGGGAGGCTCCTACAATGAGCAGTTCTTC. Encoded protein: CASSLGGSYNEQFF.

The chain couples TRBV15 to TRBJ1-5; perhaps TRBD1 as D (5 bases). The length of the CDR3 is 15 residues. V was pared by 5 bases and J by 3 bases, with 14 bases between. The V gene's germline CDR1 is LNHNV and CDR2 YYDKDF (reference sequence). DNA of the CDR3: TGTGCCACCAGCGGGGAGGACACGAACAATCAGCCCCAGCATTTT. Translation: CATSGEDTNNQPQHF.

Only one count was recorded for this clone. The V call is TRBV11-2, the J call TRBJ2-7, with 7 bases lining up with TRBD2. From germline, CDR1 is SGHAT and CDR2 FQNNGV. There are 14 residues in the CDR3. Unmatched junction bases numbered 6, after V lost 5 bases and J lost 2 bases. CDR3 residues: CASSVGGNTYEQYF. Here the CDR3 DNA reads TGTGCCAGCAGCGTCGGGGGGAATACCTACGAGCAGTACTTC. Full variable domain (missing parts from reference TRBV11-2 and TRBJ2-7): EAGVAQSPRYKIIEKRQSVAFWCNPISGHATLYWYQQILGQGPKLLIQFQNNGVVDDSQLPKDRFSAERLKGVDSTLKIQPAKLEDSAVYLCASSVGGNTYEQYFGPGTRLTVT.

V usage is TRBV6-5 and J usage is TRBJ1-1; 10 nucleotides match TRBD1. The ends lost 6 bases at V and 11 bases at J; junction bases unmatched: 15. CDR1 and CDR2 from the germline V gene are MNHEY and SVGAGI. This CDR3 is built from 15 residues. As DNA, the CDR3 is TGTGCCAGCAGCCCCCTGGGAGGGACAGGGGAATCGGCTTTCTTT. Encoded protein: CASSPLGGTGESAFF.

CDR3 sequence: CASSRRQAAYEQYF. CDR3 DNA sequence: TGTGCCAGCAGCCGAAGACAGGCAGCCTACGAGCAGTACTTC. J is TRBJ2-7 and V is TRBV5-5, with D perhaps TRBD1 (6 bases). V was clipped by 4 bases and J by 2 bases, with 13 bases between them. Germline CDR1 is SGHKS and CDR2 is YYEKEE (reference sequence). The CDR3 length is 14 residues.

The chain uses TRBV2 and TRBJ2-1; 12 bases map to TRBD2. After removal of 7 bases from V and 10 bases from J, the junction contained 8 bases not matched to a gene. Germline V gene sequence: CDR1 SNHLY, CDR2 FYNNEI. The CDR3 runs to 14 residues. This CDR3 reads CASMTSGRSREQFF. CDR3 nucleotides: TGTGCCAGCATGACTAGCGGGAGATCTAGGGAGCAGTTCTTC.

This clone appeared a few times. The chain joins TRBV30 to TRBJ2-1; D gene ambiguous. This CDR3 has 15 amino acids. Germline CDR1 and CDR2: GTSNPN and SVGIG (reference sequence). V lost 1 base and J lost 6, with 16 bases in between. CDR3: CAWSGNPIYFNEQFF. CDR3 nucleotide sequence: TGTGCCTGGAGTGGAAACCCCATCTATTTCAATGAGCAGTTCTTC.

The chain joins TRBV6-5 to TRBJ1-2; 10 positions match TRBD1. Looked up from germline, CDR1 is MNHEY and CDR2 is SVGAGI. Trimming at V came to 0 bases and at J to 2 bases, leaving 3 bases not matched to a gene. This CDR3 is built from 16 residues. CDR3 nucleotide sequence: TGTGCCAGCAGTTACTCGAGGACAGGGGGAAACTATGGCTACACCTTC. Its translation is CASSYSRTGGNYGYTF.

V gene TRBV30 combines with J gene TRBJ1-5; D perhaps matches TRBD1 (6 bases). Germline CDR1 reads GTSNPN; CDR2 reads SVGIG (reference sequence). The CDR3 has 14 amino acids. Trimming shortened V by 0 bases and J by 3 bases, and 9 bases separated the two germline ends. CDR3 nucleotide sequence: TGTGCCTGGAGTGTGGGGGCCTTCAATCAGCCCCAGCATTTT. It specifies CAWSVGAFNQPQHF.

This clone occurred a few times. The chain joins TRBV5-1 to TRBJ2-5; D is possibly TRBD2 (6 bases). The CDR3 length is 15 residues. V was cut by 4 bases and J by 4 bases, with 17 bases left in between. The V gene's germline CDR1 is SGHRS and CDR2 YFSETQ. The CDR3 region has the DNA TGCGCCAGCAGCCTAGGAGGGCCTACTAGAGAGACCCAGTACTTC. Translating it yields CASSLGGPTRETQYF.

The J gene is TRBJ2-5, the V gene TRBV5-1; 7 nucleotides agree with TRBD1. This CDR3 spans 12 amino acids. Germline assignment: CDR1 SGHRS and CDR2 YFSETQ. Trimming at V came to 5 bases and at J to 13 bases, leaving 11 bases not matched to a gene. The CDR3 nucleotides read TGCGCCAGCAGAACTGACAGGGACCCAGGGTACTTC. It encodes CASRTDRDPGYF. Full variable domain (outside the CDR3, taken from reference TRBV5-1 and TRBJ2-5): KAGVTQTPRYLIKTRGQQVTLSCSPISGHRSVSWYQQTPGQGLQFLFEYFSETQRNKGNFPGRFSGRQFSNSRSEMNVSTLELGDSALYLCASRTDRDPGYFGPGTRLLVL.

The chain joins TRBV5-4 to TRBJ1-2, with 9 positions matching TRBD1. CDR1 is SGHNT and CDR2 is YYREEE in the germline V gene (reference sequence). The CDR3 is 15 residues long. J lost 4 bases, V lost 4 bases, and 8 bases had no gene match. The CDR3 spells CASSQSGTGLYGYTF. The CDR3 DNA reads TGTGCCAGCAGCCAATCCGGGACAGGGCTCTATGGCTACACCTTC. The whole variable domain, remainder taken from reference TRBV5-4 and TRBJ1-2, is ETGVTQSPTHLIKTRGQQVTLRCSSQSGHNTVSWYQQALGQGPQFIFQYYREEENGRGNFPPRFSGLQFPNYSSELNVNALELDDSALYLCASSQSGTGLYGYTFGSGTRLTVV.

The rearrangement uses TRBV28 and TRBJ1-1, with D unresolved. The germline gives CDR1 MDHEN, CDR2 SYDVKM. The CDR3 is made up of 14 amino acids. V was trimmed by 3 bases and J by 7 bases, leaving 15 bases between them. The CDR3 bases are TGTGCCAGCAGTTTTCCTCAAAAACGAGGTGAAGCTTTCTTT. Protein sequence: CASSFPQKRGEAFF.

The CDR3 coding sequence is TGTGCCAGCAGCTTGACCATCGGGGGCTACGAGCAGTACTTC. Its translation is CASSLTIGGYEQYF. J is TRBJ2-7 and V is TRBV5-4, with a possible D match to TRBD2 (6 bases). CDR1 SGHNT and CDR2 YYREEE come from the germline V gene (reference sequence). The CDR3 sequence is 14 residues long. V was trimmed by 1 base and J by 3 bases, leaving 11 bases between them.

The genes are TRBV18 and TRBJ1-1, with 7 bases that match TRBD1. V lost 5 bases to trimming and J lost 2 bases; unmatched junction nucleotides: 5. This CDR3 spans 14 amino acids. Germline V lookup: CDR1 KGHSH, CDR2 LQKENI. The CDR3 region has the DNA TGTGCCAGCTCAAGCCAGGGGGGAAACACTGAAGCTTTCTTT. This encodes CASSSQGGNTEAFF.

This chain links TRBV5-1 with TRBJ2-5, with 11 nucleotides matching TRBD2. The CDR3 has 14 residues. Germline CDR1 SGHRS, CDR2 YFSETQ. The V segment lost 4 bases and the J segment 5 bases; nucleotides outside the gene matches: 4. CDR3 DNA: TGCGCCAGCAGCCTGACTAGCGGGATTGAGACCCAGTACTTC. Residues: CASSLTSGIETQYF. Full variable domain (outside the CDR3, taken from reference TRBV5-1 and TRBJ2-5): KAGVTQTPRYLIKTRGQQVTLSCSPISGHRSVSWYQQTPGQGLQFLFEYFSETQRNKGNFPGRFSGRQFSNSRSEMNVSTLELGDSALYLCASSLTSGIETQYFGPGTRLLVL.

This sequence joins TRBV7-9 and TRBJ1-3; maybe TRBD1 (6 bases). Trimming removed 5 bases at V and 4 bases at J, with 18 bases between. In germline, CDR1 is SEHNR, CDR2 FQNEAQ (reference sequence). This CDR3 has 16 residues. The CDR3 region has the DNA TGTGCCAGCAGCCCCCAGACAGGAGGCTACGGAAACACCATATATTTT. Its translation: CASSPQTGGYGNTIYF.